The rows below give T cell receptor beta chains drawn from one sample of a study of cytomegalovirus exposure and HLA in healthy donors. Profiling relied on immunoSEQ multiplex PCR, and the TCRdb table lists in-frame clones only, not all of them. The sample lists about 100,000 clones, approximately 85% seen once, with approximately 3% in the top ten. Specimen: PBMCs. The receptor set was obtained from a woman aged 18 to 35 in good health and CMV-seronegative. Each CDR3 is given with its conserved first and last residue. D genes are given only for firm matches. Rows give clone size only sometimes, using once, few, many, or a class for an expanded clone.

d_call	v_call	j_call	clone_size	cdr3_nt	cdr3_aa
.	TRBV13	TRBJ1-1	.	TGTGCCAGCAGCGTAGGGTCGGCGGCTGAAGCTTTCTTT	CASSVGSAAEAFF
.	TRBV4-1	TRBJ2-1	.	TGCGCCAGCAGCCAAGCCGGACAGTACAATGAGCAGTTCTTC	CASSQAGQYNEQFF
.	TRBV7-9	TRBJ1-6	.	TGTGCCAGCAGCTTAGGGGCTGGTGGACACCTTAATTCACCCCTCCACTTT	CASSLGAGGHLNSPLHF
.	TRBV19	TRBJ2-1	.	TGTGCCAGTAGTCGACGCGGACAGCAATACAATGAGCAGTTCTTC	CASSRRGQQYNEQFF
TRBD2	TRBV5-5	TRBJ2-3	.	TGTGCCAGCGCAATTAGCGGGGACAGCACAGATACGCAGTATTTT	CASAISGDSTDTQYF
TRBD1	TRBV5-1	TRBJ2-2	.	TGCGCCAGCAGCTTGGGGGACAGGGAATCCGGGGAGCTGTTTTTT	CASSLGDRESGELFF
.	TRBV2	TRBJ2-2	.	TGTGCCAGCAGTGAGGGCCGGACCGGGGAGCTGTTTTTT	CASSEGRTGELFF
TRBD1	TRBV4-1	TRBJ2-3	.	TGCGCCAGCAGCCTAGGGACAGGGGGCACAGATACGCAGTATTTT	CASSLGTGGTDTQYF
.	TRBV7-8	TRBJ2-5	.	TGTGCCAGCAGCCGGGACATCGGGGGGAAGACCCAGTACTTC	CASSRDIGGKTQYF
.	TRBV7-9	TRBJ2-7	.	TGTGCCAGCAGCCCCCCTTGGGGCAGGGAATCCTACGAGCAGTACTTC	CASSPPWGRESYEQYF
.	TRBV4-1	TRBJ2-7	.	TGCGCCAGCAGCCACGATCAGGGCTACGAGCAGTACTTC	CASSHDQGYEQYF
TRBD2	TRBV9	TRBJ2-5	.	TGTGCCAGCAGCGTAGAAGGTAGCGGGGGAGAGACCCAGTACTTC	CASSVEGSGGETQYF
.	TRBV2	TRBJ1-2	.	TGTGCCAGCAGAAAGTCACAGGAGGGGCTGAGTGGCTACACCTTC	CASRKSQEGLSGYTF
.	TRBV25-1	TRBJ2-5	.	TGTGCCAGCAGTTGGAACAGGCACAGAGAGACCCAGTACTTC	CASSWNRHRETQYF
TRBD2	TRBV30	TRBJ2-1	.	TGTGCCGGGCGACTAGCGGGGGGTTCTACGGATGAGCAGTTCTTC	CAGRLAGGSTDEQFF
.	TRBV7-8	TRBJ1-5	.	TGTGCCAGCACCCCCGGGACACTAGTTCCCCAGCATTTT	CASTPGTLVPQHF
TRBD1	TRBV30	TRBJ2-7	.	TGTGCCTGGAGAAGGGACAGGCCCTACGAGCAGTACTTC	CAWRRDRPYEQYF
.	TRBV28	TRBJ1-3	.	TGTGCCAGCACCTATACCTCTGGAAACACCATATATTTT	CASTYTSGNTIYF
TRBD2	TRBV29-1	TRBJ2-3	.	TGCAGCGAGACTAGCGGGGGGCTAGATACGCAGTATTTT	CSETSGGLDTQYF
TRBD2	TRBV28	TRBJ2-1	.	TGTGCCAGCATGTACCCGGGACTAGCGGGATTCAATGAGCAGTTCTTC	CASMYPGLAGFNEQFF
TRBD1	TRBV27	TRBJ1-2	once	TGTGCCAGCAGTTTGGGACAGGGGATAGCCTATGGCTACACCTTC	CASSLGQGIAYGYTF
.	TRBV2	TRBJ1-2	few	TGTGCCAGCAGTGAGGGCGGGTTCAACTATGGCTACACCTTC	CASSEGGFNYGYTF
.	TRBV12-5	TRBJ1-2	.	TGTGCTAGTGGTTTGGAGCAGGGTCATGGCTACACCTTC	CASGLEQGHGYTF
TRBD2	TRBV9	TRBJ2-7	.	TGTGCCAGCAGCGTAGGGGGGACTAGCGGGCCCGACGAGCAGTACTTC	CASSVGGTSGPDEQYF
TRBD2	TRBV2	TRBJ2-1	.	TGTGCCAGCACGAGGACTAGCGGGGTCAATGAGCAGTTCTTC	CASTRTSGVNEQFF
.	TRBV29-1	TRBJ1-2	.	TGCAGCGCCCCAGGGGCCTATGGCTACACCTTC	CSAPGAYGYTF
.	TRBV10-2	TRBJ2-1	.	TGCGCCAGCACTGACCCCGGGAAGGAGCAGTTCTTC	CASTDPGKEQFF
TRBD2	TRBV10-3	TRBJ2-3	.	TGTGCCATCAGTGAGGACATAGCGGGGAATACGCAGTATTTT	CAISEDIAGNTQYF
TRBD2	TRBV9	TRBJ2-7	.	TGTGCCAGCAGCGCGGGGGGGGCGCTTGACGAGCAGTACTTC	CASSAGGALDEQYF
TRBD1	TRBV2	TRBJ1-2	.	TGTGCCAGCAACCAAGGACAGGGGAACTATGGCTACACCTTC	CASNQGQGNYGYTF
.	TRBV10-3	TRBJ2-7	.	TGTGCCATCAGTGAGGGGGGGTATTACGAGCAGTACTTC	CAISEGGYYEQYF
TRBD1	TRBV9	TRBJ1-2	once	TGTGCCAGCAGCGTAGAGGGACAGGGAGGGTCCGGCTACACCTTC	CASSVEGQGGSGYTF
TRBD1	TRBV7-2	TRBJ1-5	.	TGTGCCAGCAGCTTAGGGACAGGGAACAATCAGCCCCAGCATTTT	CASSLGTGNNQPQHF
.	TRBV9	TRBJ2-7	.	TGTGCCAGCAGCGTAGATGGACAAAGCTCCTACGAGCAGTACTTC	CASSVDGQSSYEQYF
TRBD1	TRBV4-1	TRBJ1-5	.	TGCGCCAGCAGCCAAACCCCGGGACAGGGAGAACCCCAGCATTTT	CASSQTPGQGEPQHF
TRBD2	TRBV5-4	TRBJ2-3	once	TGTGCCAGCAGCTTTAGCGGGTATGGAGATACGCAGTATTTT	CASSFSGYGDTQYF
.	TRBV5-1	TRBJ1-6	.	TGCGCCAGCAGCTTGGAGGGGGGGACCGTAAATACCCTCCACTTT	CASSLEGGTVNTLHF
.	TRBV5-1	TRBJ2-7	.	TGCGCCAGCAGCTCGGGGTCCTACGAGCAGTACTTC	CASSSGSYEQYF
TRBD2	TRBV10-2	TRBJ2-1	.	TGCGCCACCACGGATCAGCGGGGGGGCAATGAGCAGTTCTTC	CATTDQRGGNEQFF
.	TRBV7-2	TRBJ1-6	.	TGTGCCAGCAGCTACCGACAGGCGTTGAGCTCCTATAATTCACCCCTCCACTTT	CASSYRQALSSYNSPLHF
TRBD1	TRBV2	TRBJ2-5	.	TGTGCCAGCAGGGAGAGGGACAGCCCCCTGGAGACCCAGTACTTC	CASRERDSPLETQYF
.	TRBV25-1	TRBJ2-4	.	TGTGCCAGCAGTGCTACAGAAGGGGGTCTTACGGACAAAAACATTCAGTACTTC	CASSATEGGLTDKNIQYF
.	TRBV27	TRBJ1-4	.	TGTGCCAGCCACCCCCAGGGCGAGGAAAAACTGTTTTTT	CASHPQGEEKLFF
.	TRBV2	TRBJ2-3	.	TGTGCCAGCAGCGTTACAGGGTCGGGCACAGATACGCAGTATTTT	CASSVTGSGTDTQYF
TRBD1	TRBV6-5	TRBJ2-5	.	TGTGCCAGCAGGGACAGGGTGGGCCAAGAGACCCAGTACTTC	CASRDRVGQETQYF
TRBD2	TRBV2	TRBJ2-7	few	TGTGCCAGCAGGAGACTAGCGGGGCCCACCTACGAGCAGTACTTC	CASRRLAGPTYEQYF
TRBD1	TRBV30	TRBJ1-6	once	TGTGCCTGGTCCGGGACAGATAATTCACCCCTCCACTTT	CAWSGTDNSPLHF
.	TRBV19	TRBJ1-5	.	TGTGCCAGTAGTATAGTGACATATAGCAATCAGCCCCAGCATTTT	CASSIVTYSNQPQHF
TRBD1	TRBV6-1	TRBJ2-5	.	TGTGCCAGTCAGACAGGGGGCACGGGAGAGACCCAGTACTTC	CASQTGGTGETQYF
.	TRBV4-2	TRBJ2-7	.	TGTGCCAGCAGCCAAGAAAAAGGGAGCGCCTCCTACGAGCAGTACTTC	CASSQEKGSASYEQYF
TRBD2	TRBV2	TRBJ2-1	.	TGTCTAGCGGGGGGTTGGAATGAGCAGTTCTTC	CLAGGWNEQFF
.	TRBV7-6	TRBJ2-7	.	TGTGCCAGCAGCTTAAACAGATTCTACGAGCAGTACTTC	CASSLNRFYEQYF
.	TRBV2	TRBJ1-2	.	TGTGCCAGCCCACCTTACGGGAGGGATGGCTACACCTTC	CASPPYGRDGYTF
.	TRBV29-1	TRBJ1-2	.	TGCAGCGTTGAAGAGGGAGGTCACCGCTTTAACTATGGCTACACCTTC	CSVEEGGHRFNYGYTF
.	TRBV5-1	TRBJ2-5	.	TGCGCCAGCAGTAGCATGCTGGAGACCCAGTACTTC	CASSSMLETQYF
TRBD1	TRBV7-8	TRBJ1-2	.	TGTGCCAGCAGCTTAGCTATGGGGACAGGGACGGACTATGGCTACACCTTC	CASSLAMGTGTDYGYTF
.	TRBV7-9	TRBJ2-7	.	TGTGCCAGCAGCTCCGATTCGGGGGACGAGCAGTACTTC	CASSSDSGDEQYF